What follows are 6 T cell receptor beta chains derived from one specimen sequenced in a study of blood T cell repertoires in COVID-19. Profiled with immunoSEQ multiplex PCR; TCRdb holds only in-frame clones, not every one. This table holds some 200,000 clones, 88% found once. Sequences were obtained from peripheral blood. All receptors derive from a man aged 65 to 79 with acute or convalescent COVID-19.

This clone was detected once. This sequence joins TRBV28 and TRBJ2-3; tentatively, D is TRBD2 (6 bases). V shed 6 bases and J shed 0 bases, with 10 bases lying between them. The CDR3 loop spans 14 amino acids. The germline CDR1 and CDR2 sequences are MDHEN and SYDVKM. The CDR3 protein is CASRVGGSTDTQYF. In DNA form, the CDR3 reads TGTGCCAGCAGGGTGGGGGGTAGCACAGATACGCAGTATTTT.

V and J are TRBV27 and TRBJ2-6, with D perhaps TRBD1 (5 bases). The CDR3 length is 16 residues. Deletions cut 6 bases from V and 2 bases from J, with 14 bases between. Germline V gene data show CDR1 as MNHEY and CDR2 as SMNVEV (reference sequence). This CDR3 is CASRPNLRAGANVLTF. The CDR3 nucleotides are TGTGCCAGCAGGCCAAACCTCAGGGCTGGGGCCAACGTCCTGACTTTC.

The chain has TRBV28 and TRBJ2-1; TRBD1 agrees at 8 bases. Germline trimming cut 3 bases from V and 6 bases from J; bases unmatched to any gene: 7. The CDR3 consists of 15 residues. Germline V gives CDR1 MDHEN, CDR2 SYDVKM. The CDR3 loop is CASSLRGQGFNEQFF. DNA of the CDR3: TGTGCCAGCAGTTTGCGCGGACAGGGTTTCAATGAGCAGTTCTTC.

This chain uses TRBV5-5 with TRBJ1-1; 8 nucleotides align to TRBD1. J lost 0 bases, V lost 2 bases, and 6 bases had no gene match. Germline V gene data show CDR1 as SGHKS and CDR2 as YYEKEE (reference sequence). The CDR3 is made up of 16 amino acids. Here the CDR3 reads CASSFGQGTLNTEAFF. The CDR3 nucleotides read TGTGCCAGCAGCTTCGGACAGGGTACCTTGAACACTGAAGCTTTCTTT.

This chain connects TRBV4-3 to TRBJ2-1; 14 nucleotides line up with TRBD2. Trimming removed 3 bases from V and 10 bases from J; junction bases left unmatched: 17. Germline lookup yields CDR1 LGHNA and CDR2 YSLEER. The CDR3 extends over 19 amino acids. This CDR3 reads CASSHPKSIGTSGSQEQFF. The CDR3 region has the DNA TGCGCCAGCAGCCACCCTAAATCTATAGGGACTAGCGGGAGCCAGGAGCAGTTCTTC.

The chain recombines TRBV27 with TRBJ2-2; 9 nucleotides agree with TRBD2. The junction had 23 bases not matched to a gene; V was cut back by 6 bases and J by 9 bases. Germline V gene sequence: CDR1 MNHEY, CDR2 SMNVEV (reference sequence). The CDR3 length is 19 residues. CDR3 sequence (DNA): TGTGCCAGCAGAGGGCGGGGGGGTTCGACTAGAAACCCGAACAGGGAGCTGTTTTTT. It translates to CASRGRGGSTRNPNRELFF.